Each of the 12 T cell receptor beta chains below was sequenced from the same sample in a study of T-cell memory formation after mild COVID-19. One entry per CDR3 protein, called by TCRdb with MiXCR from the 5' RACE reads. This table has about 400,000 distinct CDR3 sequences, 16% appearing once. The sample was PBMCs or a T cell subset sorted from them (not recorded which). The receptors were sampled from a man between 18 and 35 years old who had mild COVID-19 (a few samples of this study predate the infection). Cell type and time point are not known.

The genes are TRBV7-2 and TRBJ2-7; TRBD2 is a possible D gene (6 bases). This CDR3 is built from 14 residues. The germline gives CDR1 SGHTA, CDR2 FQGNSA. Trimming left V 6 bases short and J 0 bases short, with 12 bases between. CDR3 residues: CASSRDSSSYEQYF. CDR3 nucleotide sequence: TGTGCCAGCAGTCGGGACTCGAGCTCCTACGAGCAGTACTTC.

There are a few counts of this clonotype. The chain employs TRBV3-1 and TRBJ2-3; D remains unclear. CDR1 and CDR2 (germline): LGHDT, YNNKEL (reference sequence). CDR3 length: 13 residues. Trimming shortened V by 4 bases and J by 2 bases, and 7 bases separated the two germline ends. The CDR3 DNA follows: TGTGCCAGCAGCCCAGGATTCACAGATACGCAGTATTTT. Amino acids: CASSPGFTDTQYF.

This clonotype was detected a few times. This chain uses TRBV29-1 with TRBJ2-3, with D uncertain. The CDR3 is 12 residues long. The V gene's germline CDR1 is SQVTM and CDR2 ANQGSEA. The V end was cut by 6 bases, the J end by 8 bases, with 15 bases between. DNA of the CDR3: TGCAGCGTCCCGCTCCCGGGCGGTACGCAGTATTTT. Translation: CSVPLPGGTQYF.

The V call is TRBV11-3, the J call TRBJ2-3; D ambiguous. The CDR3 covers 14 residues. V lost 4 bases and J lost 5, with 13 bases in between. The germline gives CDR1 SGHNT, CDR2 YENEEA. This chain's CDR3 is CASSSGLSGDTQYF. CDR3 DNA sequence: TGTGCCAGCAGCTCGGGCCTCTCGGGAGATACGCAGTATTTT.

The chain is built from TRBV7-3 and TRBJ2-1; TRBD2 agrees at 9 bases. Germline trimming cut 5 bases from V and 6 bases from J; bases unmatched to any gene: 5. This CDR3 has 14 amino acids. Germline V CDR1 and CDR2: SGHTA, FQGTGA. The CDR3 is CASSLRLAANEQFF. As DNA, the CDR3 is TGTGCCAGCAGCCTAAGACTAGCGGCCAATGAGCAGTTCTTC.

There are many counts of this clonotype. This chain joins TRBV5-6 and TRBJ2-3; 11 bases agree with TRBD2. CDR1 is SGHDT, CDR2 YYEEEE, per germline. The CDR3 is 16 amino acids. Trimming took 3 bases from V and 5 from J; bases not matched to a gene: 8. The CDR3 is CASSSLLAGERDTQYF. The CDR3 DNA reads TGTGCCAGCAGCTCGTTACTAGCGGGGGAACGAGATACGCAGTATTTT.

The chain combines TRBV27 with TRBJ2-4, with 11 bases lining up with TRBD1. V gave up 7 bases and J gave up 14 bases; unmatched junction bases: 7. CDR1 MNHEY and CDR2 SMNVEV come from the germline V gene (reference sequence). The CDR3 sequence is 12 residues long. This CDR3 is CASTLGQGGEYF. The CDR3 DNA sequence: TGTGCCAGCACCTTGGGACAGGGGGGAGAGTACTTC.

The V gene is TRBV7-9, the J gene TRBJ2-3; no reliable D call. The V gene's germline CDR1 is SEHNR and CDR2 FQNEAQ (reference sequence). The CDR3 runs 14 residues. With 1 base removed from V and 1 base from J, the gap between germline ends came to 6 bases. This CDR3 reads CASSLEPGTDTQYF. CDR3 nucleotides: TGTGCCAGCAGCTTAGAACCGGGCACAGATACGCAGTATTTT. The full variable domain, rest sourced from reference TRBV7-9 and TRBJ2-3, is DTGVSQNPRHKITKRGQNVTFRCDPISEHNRLYWYRQTLGQGPEFLTYFQNEAQLEKSRLLSDRFSAERPKGSFSTLEIQRTEQGDSAMYLCASSLEPGTDTQYFGPGTRLTVL.

The J gene is TRBJ1-1, the V gene TRBV7-3, with 7 bases matching TRBD1. The V and J ends lost 1 base and 11 bases, in that order; junction bases with no gene match: 10. Germline V gene lookup returns CDR1 SGHTA and CDR2 FQGTGA. The CDR3 is 14 amino acids. CDR3 in amino acids: CASSLRDSGSKAFF. The CDR3 bases are TGTGCCAGCAGCTTAAGGGACAGTGGCTCTAAGGCTTTCTTT.

The chain employs TRBV4-3 and TRBJ1-1, with D tentatively TRBD1 (6 bases). Germline V lookup: CDR1 LGHNA, CDR2 YSLEER. The CDR3 covers 15 residues. V was shortened by 0 bases and J by 1 base, with 9 bases between the two germline ends. The chain's CDR3 is CASSQDPQGNTEAFF. The DNA for the CDR3 is TGCGCCAGCAGCCAAGATCCACAGGGGAACACTGAAGCTTTCTTT.

This clonotype occurred many times. The CDR3 bases are TGCGCCAGCAGCTTCTCACGGGCTGCAGGGAGCTCCTACAATGAGCAGTTCTTC. This codes for CASSFSRAAGSSYNEQFF. The genes are TRBV5-1 and TRBJ2-1; D tentatively fits TRBD1 or TRBD2 (5 bases each). This CDR3 is built from 18 residues. CDR1 and CDR2 (germline): SGHRS, YFSETQ. V was pared by 2 bases and J by 0 bases, with 18 bases between.

V usage is TRBV25-1 and J usage is TRBJ2-4; tentatively, D is TRBD1 (6 bases). CDR1 is MGHDK and CDR2 is SYGVNS in the germline V gene. V shed 9 bases and J shed 10 bases, with 19 bases lying between them. This CDR3 is built from 13 residues. CDR3 sequence: CASFDRLDPIQYF. The CDR3, as DNA: TGTGCCAGTTTCGACAGGTTAGACCCAATTCAGTACTTC.